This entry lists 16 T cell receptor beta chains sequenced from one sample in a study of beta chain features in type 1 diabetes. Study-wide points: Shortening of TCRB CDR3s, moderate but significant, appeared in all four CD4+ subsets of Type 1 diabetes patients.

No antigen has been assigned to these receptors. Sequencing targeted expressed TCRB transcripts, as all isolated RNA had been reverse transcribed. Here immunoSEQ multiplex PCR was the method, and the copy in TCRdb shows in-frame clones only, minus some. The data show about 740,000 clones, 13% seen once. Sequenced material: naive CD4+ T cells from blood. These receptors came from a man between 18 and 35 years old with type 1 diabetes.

CDR3 in amino acids: CASTGGPPENIQYF. The CDR3 DNA follows: TGCGCCAGCACCGGGGGGCCGCCCGAAAACATTCAGTACTTC. This chain uses TRBV4-1 with TRBJ2-4; tentative D call: TRBD2 (7 bases). Deletions cut 7 bases from V and 5 bases from J, with 15 bases between. The CDR3 sequence is 14 residues long. Germline lookup yields CDR1 MGHRA and CDR2 YSYEKL.

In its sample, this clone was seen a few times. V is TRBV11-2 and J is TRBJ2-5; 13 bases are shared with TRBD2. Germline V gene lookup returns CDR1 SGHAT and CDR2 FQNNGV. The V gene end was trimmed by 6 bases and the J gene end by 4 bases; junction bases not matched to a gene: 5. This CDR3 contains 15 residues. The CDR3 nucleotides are TGTGCCAGCAGTTGGACTAGCGGGGGTATAGAGACCCAGTACTTC. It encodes CASSWTSGGIETQYF. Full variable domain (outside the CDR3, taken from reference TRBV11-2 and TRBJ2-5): EAGVAQSPRYKIIEKRQSVAFWCNPISGHATLYWYQQILGQGPKLLIQFQNNGVVDDSQLPKDRFSAERLKGVDSTLKIQPAKLEDSAVYLCASSWTSGGIETQYFGPGTRLLVL.

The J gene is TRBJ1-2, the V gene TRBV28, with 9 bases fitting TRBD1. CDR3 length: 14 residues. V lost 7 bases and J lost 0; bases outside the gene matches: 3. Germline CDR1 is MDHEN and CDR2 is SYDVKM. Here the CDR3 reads CASKGQGSNYGYTF. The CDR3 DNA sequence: TGTGCCAGCAAGGGACAGGGATCTAACTATGGCTACACCTTC.

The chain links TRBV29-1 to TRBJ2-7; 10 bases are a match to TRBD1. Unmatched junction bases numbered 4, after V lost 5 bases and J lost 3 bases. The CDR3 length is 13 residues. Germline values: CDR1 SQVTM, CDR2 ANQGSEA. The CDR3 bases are TGCAGCGTTCGGACAGGGGGGCTCTACGAGCAGTACTTC. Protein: CSVRTGGLYEQYF.

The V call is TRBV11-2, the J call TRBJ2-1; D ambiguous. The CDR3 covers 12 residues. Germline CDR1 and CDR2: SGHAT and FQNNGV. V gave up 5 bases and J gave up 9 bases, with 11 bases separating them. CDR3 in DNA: TGTGCCAGCAGCATCGGACCGGGTGAGCAGTTCTTC. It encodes CASSIGPGEQFF.

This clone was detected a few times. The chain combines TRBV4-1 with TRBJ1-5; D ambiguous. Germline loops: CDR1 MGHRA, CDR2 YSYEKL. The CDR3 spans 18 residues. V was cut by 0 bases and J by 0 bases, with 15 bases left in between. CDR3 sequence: CASSQEGVGQTSNQPQHF. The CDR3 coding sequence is TGCGCCAGCAGCCAAGAGGGAGTCGGTCAGACTAGCAATCAGCCCCAGCATTTT.

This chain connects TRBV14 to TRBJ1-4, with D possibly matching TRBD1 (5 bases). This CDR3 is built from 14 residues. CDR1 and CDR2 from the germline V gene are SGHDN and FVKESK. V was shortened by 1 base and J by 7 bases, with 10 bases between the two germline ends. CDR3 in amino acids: CASSQALRGEKLFF. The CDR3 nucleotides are TGTGCCAGCAGCCAAGCCCTTAGGGGTGAAAAACTGTTTTTT.

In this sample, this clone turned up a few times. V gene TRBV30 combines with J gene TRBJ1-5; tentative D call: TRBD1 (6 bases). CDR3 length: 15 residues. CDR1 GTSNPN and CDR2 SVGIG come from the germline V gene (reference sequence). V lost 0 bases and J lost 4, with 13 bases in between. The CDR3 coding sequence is TGTGCCTGGAGTGTACGGGGGCCGATGAATCAGCCCCAGCATTTT. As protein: CAWSVRGPMNQPQHF.

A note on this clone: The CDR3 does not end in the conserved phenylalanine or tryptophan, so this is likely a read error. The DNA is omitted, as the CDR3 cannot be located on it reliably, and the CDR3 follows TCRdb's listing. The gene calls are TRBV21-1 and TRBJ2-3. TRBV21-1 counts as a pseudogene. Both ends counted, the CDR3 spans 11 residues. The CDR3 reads CASSRPKGRTV.

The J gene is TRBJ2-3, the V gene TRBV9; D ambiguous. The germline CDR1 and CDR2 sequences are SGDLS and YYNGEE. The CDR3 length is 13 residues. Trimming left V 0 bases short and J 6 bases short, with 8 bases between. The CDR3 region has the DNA TGTGCCAGCAGCGTAGAGAGGAAGGATACGCAGTATTTT. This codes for CASSVERKDTQYF.

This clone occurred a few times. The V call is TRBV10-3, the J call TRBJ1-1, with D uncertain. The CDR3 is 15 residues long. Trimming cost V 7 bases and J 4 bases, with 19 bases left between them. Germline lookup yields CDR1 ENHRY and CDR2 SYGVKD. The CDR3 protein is CAITGGPGSGTEAFF. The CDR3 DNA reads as TGTGCCATCACCGGCGGGCCGGGGTCGGGCACTGAAGCTTTCTTT.

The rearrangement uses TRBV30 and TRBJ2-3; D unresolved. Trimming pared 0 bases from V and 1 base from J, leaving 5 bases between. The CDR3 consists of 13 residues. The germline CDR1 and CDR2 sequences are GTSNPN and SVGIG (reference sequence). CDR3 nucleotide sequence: TGTGCCTGGAGTGTACTTGGCACAGATACGCAGTATTTT. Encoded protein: CAWSVLGTDTQYF.

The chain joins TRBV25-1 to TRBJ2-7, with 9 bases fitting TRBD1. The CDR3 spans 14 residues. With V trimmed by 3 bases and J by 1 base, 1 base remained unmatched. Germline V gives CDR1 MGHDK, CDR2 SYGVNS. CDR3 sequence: CASSETGGSYEQYF. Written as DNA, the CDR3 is TGTGCCAGCAGTGAGACAGGGGGATCCTACGAGCAGTACTTC.

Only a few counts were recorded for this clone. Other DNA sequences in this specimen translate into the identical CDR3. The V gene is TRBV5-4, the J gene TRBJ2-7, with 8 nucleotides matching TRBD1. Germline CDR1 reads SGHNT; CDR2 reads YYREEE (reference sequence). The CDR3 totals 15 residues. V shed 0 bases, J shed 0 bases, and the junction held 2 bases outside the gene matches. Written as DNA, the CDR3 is TGTGCCAGCAGCTTGGGACAGGGGAGCTCCTACGAGCAGTACTTC. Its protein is CASSLGQGSSYEQYF.

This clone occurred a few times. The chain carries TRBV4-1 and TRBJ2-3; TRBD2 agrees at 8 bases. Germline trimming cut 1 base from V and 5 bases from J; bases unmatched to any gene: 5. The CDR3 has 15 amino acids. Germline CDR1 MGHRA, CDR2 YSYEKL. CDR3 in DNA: TGCGCCAGCAGCCAAGTCGGGGGGGGTGTAGATACGCAGTATTTT. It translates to CASSQVGGGVDTQYF.

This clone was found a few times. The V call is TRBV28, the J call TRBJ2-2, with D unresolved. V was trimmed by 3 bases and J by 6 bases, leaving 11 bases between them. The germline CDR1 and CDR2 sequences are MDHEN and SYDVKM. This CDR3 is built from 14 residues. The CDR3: CASSLLLGPGELFF. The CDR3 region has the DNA TGTGCCAGCAGTTTGCTGTTGGGCCCCGGGGAGCTGTTTTTT.